The 20 T cell receptor beta chains reported below all come from one sample, sequenced in a study of blood T cell repertoires in COVID-19 (dated by TCRdb to 2020 to 2022). Library preparation was by the immunoSEQ multiplex PCR assay. This is the immuneACCESS table as TCRdb keeps it, with only in-frame sequences that have V and J called. A part of the clones is gone; compared with another copy, unresolved V genes explain less than half, and the rest is unexplained. This sample lists just under 300,000 clones; about 88% were detected once. Clones ranked in the top ten supply over 1% of the sample. Sequenced input: peripheral blood. The receptors were gathered from a man in his sixties or seventies with acute or convalescent COVID-19.

The V gene is TRBV6-4, the J gene TRBJ1-2; no definite D call. Germline values: CDR1 MRHNA, CDR2 SNTAGT. The V and J ends lost 1 base and 2 bases respectively, with 14 bases between them. There are 16 residues in the CDR3. The DNA of the CDR3 is TGTGCCAGCAGTGACTATTCGACGAGGCGAAACTATGGCTACACCTTC. Protein product: CASSDYSTRRNYGYTF.

The genes are TRBV15 and TRBJ2-1; 11 bases map to TRBD2. Germline V gene sequence: CDR1 LNHNV, CDR2 YYDKDF (reference sequence). The CDR3 is 15 residues long. V lost 1 base, J lost 7 bases, and 3 bases stayed unmatched. CDR3 protein: CATSRGLAGNNEQFF. The CDR3 DNA reads TGTGCCACCAGCAGAGGACTAGCGGGAAATAATGAGCAGTTCTTC.

V gene TRBV30 combines with J gene TRBJ1-1; 8 positions agree with TRBD1. V shed 0 bases, J shed 4 bases, and the junction held 7 bases outside the gene matches. The CDR3 sequence is 15 residues long. Germline CDR1 is GTSNPN and CDR2 is SVGIG (reference sequence). The CDR3 sequence: CAWSVSGGWATEAFF. The DNA for the CDR3 is TGTGCCTGGAGTGTATCAGGGGGCTGGGCCACTGAAGCTTTCTTT. The full variable domain, rest sourced from reference TRBV30 and TRBJ1-1, is SQTIHQWPATLVQPVGSPLSLECTVEGTSNPNLYWYRQAAGRGLQLLFYSVGIGQISSEVPQNLSASRPQDRQFILSSKKLLLSDSGFYLCAWSVSGGWATEAFFGQGTRLTVV.

The chain carries TRBV5-1 and TRBJ2-1, with a possible D match to TRBD2 (5 bases). The germline V gene has CDR1 SGHRS and CDR2 YFSETQ. V was trimmed by 3 bases and J by 0 bases, leaving 7 bases between them. The CDR3 is made up of 14 amino acids. The CDR3 DNA reads as TGCGCCAGCAGCTCGAGCGGCTCCTACAATGAGCAGTTCTTC. Protein product: CASSSSGSYNEQFF.

The chain couples TRBV18 to TRBJ2-1; D uncertain. The length of the CDR3 is 16 residues. The germline V gene encodes CDR1 KGHSH and CDR2 LQKENI. The V end lost 2 bases, the J end lost 4 bases, and 15 bases lay between the germline ends. CDR3 residues: CASSPSEVSIYNEQFF. The CDR3 coding sequence is TGTGCCAGCTCACCATCTGAGGTCTCTATTTACAATGAGCAGTTCTTC. The full variable domain, in which reference TRBV18 and TRBJ2-1 provide the parts outside the CDR3, is NAGVMQNPRHLVRRRGQEARLRCSPMKGHSHVYWYRQLPEEGLKFMVYLQKENIIDESGMPKERFSAEFPKEGPSILRIQQVVRGDSAAYFCASSPSEVSIYNEQFFGPGTRLTVL.

The genes are TRBV9 and TRBJ1-6; D is unresolved. The V gene lost 0 bases and the J gene lost 9 bases, with 13 bases spanning the gap. CDR1 is SGDLS, CDR2 YYNGEE, per germline. This CDR3 has 15 residues. CDR3 DNA: TGTGCCAGCAGCGTAGACGGCCTTGGAGGTTCACCCCTCCACTTT. This sequence encodes CASSVDGLGGSPLHF. The full variable domain, its missing parts supplied by reference TRBV9 and TRBJ1-6, is DSGVTQTPKHLITATGQRVTLRCSPRSGDLSVYWYQQSLDQGLQFLIQYYNGEERAKGNILERFSAQQFPDLHSELNLSSLELGDSALYFCASSVDGLGGSPLHFGNGTRLTVT.

This clone has only one observation. The V call is TRBV6-2 or TRBV6-3, the J call TRBJ2-2; 13 nucleotides align to TRBD2. Looked up from germline, CDR1 is MNHEY and CDR2 is SVGEGT. J lost 3 bases, V lost 5 bases, and 3 bases had no gene match. The CDR3 covers 16 residues. DNA of the CDR3: TGTGCCAGCAGTCAGGGACTAGCGGGATACACCGGGGAGCTGTTTTTT. Its translation is CASSQGLAGYTGELFF.

Regarding this clone: The sample has other DNA sequences that encode this CDR3 too. This sequence joins TRBV7-2 and TRBJ2-3, with 13 bases aligning to TRBD2. Germline values: CDR1 SGHTA, CDR2 FQGNSA. CDR3 size: 17 residues. V dropped 1 base and J dropped 3; count of bases not matched to a gene: 4. Here the CDR3 DNA reads TGTGCCAGCAGCTTAGGACTAGCGGGAGGTAGGACAGATACGCAGTATTTT. Its protein product is CASSLGLAGGRTDTQYF.

This rearrangement joins TRBV6-5 to TRBJ1-5; D possibly corresponds to TRBD1 (5 bases). Trimming left V 5 bases short and J 5 bases short, with 10 bases between. CDR1 is MNHEY, CDR2 SVGAGI, per germline. The CDR3 has 13 amino acids. The CDR3 protein is CASSPRGDQPQHF. CDR3 DNA sequence: TGTGCCAGCAGTCCCCGGGGGGATCAGCCCCAGCATTTT.

The gene calls are TRBV4-3 and TRBJ2-5; 8 positions match TRBD2. V lost 2 bases, J lost 3 bases, and 5 bases stayed unmatched. Germline CDR1 reads LGHNA; CDR2 reads YSLEER. CDR3 size: 15 residues. For the CDR3, the DNA is TGCGCCAGCAGCCAAAACCCGACTAGCGAAGAGACCCAGTACTTC. It yields the protein CASSQNPTSEETQYF.

The chain joins TRBV9 to TRBJ2-3; D uncertain. This CDR3 comprises 14 residues. V was trimmed by 0 bases and J by 2 bases, leaving 7 bases between them. Germline-derived CDR1 and CDR2 are SGDLS and YYNGEE. CDR3 bases: TGTGCCAGCAGCGTAGCTTCCTTCACAGATACGCAGTATTTT. Its translation is CASSVASFTDTQYF. Based on the CDR3 plus reference TRBV9 and TRBJ2-3, the full variable domain is DSGVTQTPKHLITATGQRVTLRCSPRSGDLSVYWYQQSLDQGLQFLIQYYNGEERAKGNILERFSAQQFPDLHSELNLSSLELGDSALYFCASSVASFTDTQYFGPGTRLTVL.

The chain is built from TRBV5-6 and TRBJ1-2, with D uncertain. CDR1 is SGHDT and CDR2 is YYEEEE in the germline V gene. This CDR3 has 16 amino acids. V was trimmed by 1 base and J by 2 bases, leaving 15 bases between them. CDR3 amino acids: CASSLNLGQLNYGYTF. The CDR3 coding sequence is TGTGCCAGCAGCTTGAACCTAGGTCAGCTAAACTATGGCTACACCTTC.

This sequence joins TRBV10-2 and TRBJ1-2; maybe TRBD1 (5 bases). The CDR3 extends over 13 amino acids. Trimming stripped 5 bases from V and 3 bases from J, with 10 bases between. The germline V gene encodes CDR1 WSHSY and CDR2 SAAADI. The CDR3 loop is CASSPAGDYGYTF. The CDR3 bases are TGCGCCAGCAGTCCCGCGGGGGACTATGGCTACACCTTC.

This clone was observed once. The rearrangement links TRBV7-9 to TRBJ2-2; 8 positions match TRBD2. V lost 5 bases, J lost 2 bases, and 4 bases stayed unmatched. The CDR3 sequence is 15 residues long. Germline assignment: CDR1 SEHNR and CDR2 FQNEAQ (reference sequence). The CDR3 loop reads CASSRGLENTGELFF. CDR3 sequence (DNA): TGTGCCAGCAGCCGGGGACTAGAAAACACCGGGGAGCTGTTTTTT.

The chain is built from TRBV5-8 and TRBJ2-1; TRBD1 agrees at 8 bases. CDR1 and CDR2 (germline): SGHTS, YDEGEE. Losses at the gene ends were 6 bases for V and 5 bases for J; bases not matched to a gene: 7. CDR3 length: 14 residues. The CDR3 sequence: CASTSGQVHNEQFF. For the CDR3, the DNA is TGTGCCAGCACCTCGGGACAGGTCCACAATGAGCAGTTCTTC.

The V call is TRBV6-2 or TRBV6-3, the J call TRBJ2-3, with D tentatively TRBD1 (5 bases). Germline V gives CDR1 MNHEY, CDR2 SVGEGT. This CDR3 has 14 residues. V shed 4 bases and J shed 2 bases, with 10 bases lying between them. CDR3 nucleotides: TGTGCCAGCAGTTTGGTCAGGGACACAGATACGCAGTATTTT. This sequence encodes CASSLVRDTDTQYF.

The chain carries TRBV28 and TRBJ2-3, with 8 nucleotides matching TRBD2. CDR1 and CDR2 from the germline V gene are MDHEN and SYDVKM. CDR3 length: 15 residues. V was pared by 11 bases and J by 4 bases, with 14 bases of the junction left unmatched. The CDR3 here is CAATGGSRPADTQYF. The CDR3 coding sequence is TGTGCCGCCACGGGGGGGAGCCGCCCCGCAGATACGCAGTATTTT. The full variable domain, in which reference TRBV28 and TRBJ2-3 provide the parts outside the CDR3, is DVKVTQSSRYLVKRTGEKVFLECVQDMDHENMFWYRQDPGLGLRLIYFSYDVKMKEKGDIPEGYSVSREKKERFSLILESASTNQTSMYLCAATGGSRPADTQYFGPGTRLTVL.

The rearrangement uses TRBV5-4 and TRBJ1-1; D not certain. Germline CDR1 SGHNT, CDR2 YYREEE (reference sequence). The CDR3 is 12 amino acids. V was cut by 5 bases and J by 4 bases, with 9 bases left in between. The DNA of the CDR3 is TGTGCCAGCAGTTTTCGGGGCACTGAAGCTTTCTTT. This gives the protein CASSFRGTEAFF.

The rearrangement joins TRBV4-1 to TRBJ1-4; TRBD1 agrees at 9 bases. After removal of 3 bases from V and 5 bases from J, the junction contained 4 bases not matched to a gene. Germline V gene sequence: CDR1 MGHRA, CDR2 YSYEKL. This CDR3 contains 15 residues. The CDR3 loop is CASSHSGTGNEKLFF. The CDR3 coding sequence is TGCGCCAGCAGCCATTCCGGGACAGGGAATGAAAAACTGTTTTTT.

The V and J genes are TRBV7-2 and TRBJ1-5; the D is unclear. The CDR3 is made up of 18 amino acids. CDR1 and CDR2 from the germline V gene are SGHTA and FQGNSA. Trimming cost V 1 base and J 0 bases, with 16 bases left between them. The CDR3 bases are TGTGCCAGCAGCTTAGAACTGAGGGCCGCTTATAGCAATCAGCCCCAGCATTTT. It codes for CASSLELRAAYSNQPQHF. Full variable domain (remainder filled in from reference TRBV7-2 and TRBJ1-5): GAGVSQSPSNKVTEKGKDVELRCDPISGHTALYWYRQSLGQGLEFLIYFQGNSAPDKSGLPSDRFSAERTGGSVSTLTIQRTQQEDSAVYLCASSLELRAAYSNQPQHFGDGTRLSIL.